The rows below give T cell receptor beta chains drawn from one sample of a study of T cells in Graves' hyperthyroidism and ophthalmopathy. MiXCR, applied by TCRdb to the multiplex PCR reads, yields one record per CDR3 protein. The table includes 550,000 to 700,000 distinct CDR3 sequences, 46% detected once. Input material: peripheral blood or thyroid tissue (not recorded which). These receptors came from an adult woman with Graves' disease, either hyperthyroidism or ophthalmopathy (not recorded which). Both conserved end residues are part of each CDR3. The order of the fields is J gene, V gene, clone size, D gene, CDR3 protein, CDR3 DNA. A D gene is named only where the DNA matches it firmly. The size field is filled for only some rows; it gives once, few, many or a size class.

>TRBJ1-6|TRBV15|few|TRBD1
CATGQGANSPLHF
TGTGCCACCGGACAGGGGGCGAATTCACCCCTCCACTTT
>TRBJ2-7|TRBV5-6|many|NA
CASSGPSGPRYEQYF
TGTGCCAGCAGCGGACCCTCGGGACCACGCTACGAGCAGTACTTC
>TRBJ1-2|TRBV6-2/TRBV6-3|many|TRBD1
CASRWTGDGYTF
TGTGCCAGCCGCTGGACAGGGGATGGCTACACCTTC
>TRBJ1-2|TRBV5-1|many|TRBD1
CASSAYQGAYGYTF
TGCGCCAGCAGCGCCTACCAGGGGGCCTATGGCTACACCTTC
>TRBJ1-2|TRBV6-5|many|NA
CASSSGPLLGYTF
TGTGCCAGCAGTTCGGGACCCCTTCTTGGCTACACCTTC
>TRBJ2-5|TRBV4-2|many|NA
CASSQTPTSIQETQYF
TGTGCCAGCAGCCAGACCCCGACTAGTATCCAAGAGACCCAGTACTTC
>TRBJ2-7|TRBV7-9|once|TRBD2
CASSPERGAYEQYF
TGTGCCAGCAGCCCCGAGCGGGGGGCCTACGAGCAGTACTTC
>TRBJ1-6|TRBV7-2|few|NA
CASSLAYEGRPLHF
TGTGCCAGCAGCTTAGCGTATGAGGGTAGACCCCTCCACTTT
>TRBJ1-1|TRBV6-5|NA|NA
CASRGALGTEAFF
TGTGCCAGCAGGGGGGCCTTGGGGACTGAAGCTTTCTTT
>TRBJ2-2|TRBV5-1|many|NA
CASSPVVGRRAGELFF
TGCGCCAGCAGCCCCGTGGTGGGGAGGCGTGCCGGGGAGCTGTTTTTT
>TRBJ1-1|TRBV12-3/TRBV12-4|NA|TRBD1
CASISRDRRTEAFF
TGTGCCAGCATTTCAAGGGACAGGCGGACTGAAGCTTTCTTT
>TRBJ2-6|TRBV9|many|NA
CASSKMGSGANVLTF
TGTGCCAGCAGTAAAATGGGGTCTGGGGCCAACGTCCTGACTTTC
>TRBJ2-3|TRBV20-1|NA|TRBD1
CSAALGQGGTDTQYF
TGCAGTGCCGCTTTAGGACAGGGGGGCACAGATACGCAGTATTTT
>TRBJ2-5|TRBV19|NA|TRBD2
CASSIATSGWGTQYF
TGTGCCAGTAGTATAGCTACTAGCGGCTGGGGGACCCAGTACTTC